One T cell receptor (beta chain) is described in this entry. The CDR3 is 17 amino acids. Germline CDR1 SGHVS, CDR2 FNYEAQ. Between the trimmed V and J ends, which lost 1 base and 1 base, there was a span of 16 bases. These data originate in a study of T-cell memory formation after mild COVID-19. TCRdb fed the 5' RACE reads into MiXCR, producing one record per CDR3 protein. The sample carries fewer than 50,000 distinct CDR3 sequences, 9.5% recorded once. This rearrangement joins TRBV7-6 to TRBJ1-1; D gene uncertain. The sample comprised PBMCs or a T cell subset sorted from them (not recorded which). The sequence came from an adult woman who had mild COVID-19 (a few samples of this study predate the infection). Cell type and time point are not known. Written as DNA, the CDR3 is TGTGCCAGCAGCTTAGATATTCTACTTTATAAGAACACTGAAGCTTTCTTT. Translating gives CASSLDILLYKNTEAFF.